What follows are 10 T cell receptor beta chains derived from one specimen sequenced in a study of T cells in Graves' hyperthyroidism and ophthalmopathy. Amplified TCR beta CDR3 regions derived from RNA transcripts. First-round RT-PCR targeting the TCR CDR3 was performed with the HTBI primer set. TCRdb fed the multiplex PCR reads into MiXCR, producing one record per CDR3 protein. The repertoire includes some 180,000 distinct CDR3 sequences, about 15% of them detected once, and roughly 49% sits in the top ten. The sequencing input was blood. All receptors come from a woman between 50 and 59 years old with Graves' hyperthyroidism.

The CDR3 sequence is CASSPPGLSYGYTF. The CDR3 DNA sequence: TGTGCCAGCAGCCCGCCGGGGCTCAGCTATGGCTACACCTTC. The chain joins TRBV7-9 to TRBJ1-2; perhaps TRBD1 as D (5 bases). Germline CDR1 SEHNR, CDR2 FQNEAQ (reference sequence). V lost 5 bases and J 4 bases, leaving 14 bases between the germline ends. The CDR3 has 14 amino acids.

The sample holds many counts of this clonotype. The chain carries TRBV3-1 and TRBJ2-1, with D possibly matching TRBD1 (6 bases). The CDR3 has 12 amino acids. Germline values: CDR1 LGHDT, CDR2 YNNKEL (reference sequence). V lost 2 bases and J lost 10, with 9 bases in between. The CDR3 DNA sequence: TGTGCCAGCAGCCAATACGGGACAGAGCAGTTCTTC. This sequence encodes CASSQYGTEQFF.

This clonotype was observed at least ten times. The chain employs TRBV4-1 and TRBJ1-1; D is undetermined. The germline V gene encodes CDR1 MGHRA and CDR2 YSYEKL. Trimming took 5 bases from V and 8 from J, leaving 15 bases between them. CDR3 length: 13 residues. This CDR3 reads CASSKEHRSEAFF. Written as DNA, the CDR3 is TGCGCCAGCAGCAAGGAACACAGATCCGAAGCTTTCTTT.

The chain has TRBV20-1 and TRBJ2-5; 10 bases match TRBD2. Trimming at V came to 0 bases and at J to 2 bases, leaving 3 bases not matched to a gene. Germline assignment: CDR1 DFQATT and CDR2 SNEGSKA (reference sequence). The CDR3 has 15 amino acids. CDR3 bases: TGCAGTGCTAGAGATGGACTAGCGGCTCAAGAGACCCAGTACTTC. Its protein is CSARDGLAAQETQYF.

The rearrangement links TRBV6-4 to TRBJ1-2; unclear D gene. The V end was cut by 11 bases, the J end by 4 bases, with 29 bases between. The germline CDR1 and CDR2 sequences are MRHNA and SNTAGT. The CDR3 has 17 amino acids. The CDR3 loop is CAGQQLRYPPGIYGYTF. CDR3 in DNA: TGTGCCGGCCAGCAGTTACGATATCCCCCGGGGATCTATGGCTACACCTTC.

In this sample, this clonotype turned up a few times. This sequence may be a read error, since a much larger clone differs from it by one base. This chain links TRBV11-2 with TRBJ1-1, with D perhaps matching TRBD1 (6 bases). The germline CDR1 and CDR2 sequences are SGHAT and FQNNGV. The CDR3 length is 13 residues. This CDR3 is CASVQGGGTESSF. DNA for the CDR3: TGTGCCAGCGTGCAGGGCGGGGGCACTGAATCTTCCTTT.

This clonotype was seen at least ten times. The genes are TRBV5-1 and TRBJ1-5; D call uncertain. The length of the CDR3 is 14 residues. CDR1 is SGHRS and CDR2 is YFSETQ in the germline V gene. The V end lost 0 bases, the J end lost 0 bases, and 4 bases lay between the germline ends. For the CDR3, the DNA is TGCGCCAGCAGCTTGGACGGTAGCAATCAGCCCCAGCATTTT. It specifies CASSLDGSNQPQHF.

The J gene is TRBJ2-5, the V gene TRBV19, with 7 bases matching TRBD2. The CDR3 sequence is 16 residues long. Germline CDR1 reads LNHDA; CDR2 reads SQIVND (reference sequence). J was trimmed by 4 bases and V by 3 bases; bases with no gene match: 11. In nucleotides, the CDR3 is TGTGCCAGTAGTATCGGGCTAGCGGCCGGGGGAGAGACCCAGTACTTC. This encodes CASSIGLAAGGETQYF.

This clonotype was seen more than once but under ten times. This chain connects TRBV19 to TRBJ2-1; the D is unclear. There are 15 residues in the CDR3. Trimming pared 6 bases from V and 0 bases from J, leaving 12 bases between. Germline CDR1 LNHDA, CDR2 SQIVND (reference sequence). The CDR3 DNA follows: TGTGCCAGTAGCACTATCTGGGGCTCCTACAATGAGCAGTTCTTC. It translates to CASSTIWGSYNEQFF.

This chain links TRBV5-1 with TRBJ2-7; D gene uncertain. There are 13 residues in the CDR3. Germline lookup yields CDR1 SGHRS and CDR2 YFSETQ. The ends were cut back, 0 bases at V and 2 bases at J, with 6 bases in the middle. The CDR3 DNA is TGCGCCAGCAGCTTGGAGTCACCCTACGAGCAGTACTTC. Translated: CASSLESPYEQYF.